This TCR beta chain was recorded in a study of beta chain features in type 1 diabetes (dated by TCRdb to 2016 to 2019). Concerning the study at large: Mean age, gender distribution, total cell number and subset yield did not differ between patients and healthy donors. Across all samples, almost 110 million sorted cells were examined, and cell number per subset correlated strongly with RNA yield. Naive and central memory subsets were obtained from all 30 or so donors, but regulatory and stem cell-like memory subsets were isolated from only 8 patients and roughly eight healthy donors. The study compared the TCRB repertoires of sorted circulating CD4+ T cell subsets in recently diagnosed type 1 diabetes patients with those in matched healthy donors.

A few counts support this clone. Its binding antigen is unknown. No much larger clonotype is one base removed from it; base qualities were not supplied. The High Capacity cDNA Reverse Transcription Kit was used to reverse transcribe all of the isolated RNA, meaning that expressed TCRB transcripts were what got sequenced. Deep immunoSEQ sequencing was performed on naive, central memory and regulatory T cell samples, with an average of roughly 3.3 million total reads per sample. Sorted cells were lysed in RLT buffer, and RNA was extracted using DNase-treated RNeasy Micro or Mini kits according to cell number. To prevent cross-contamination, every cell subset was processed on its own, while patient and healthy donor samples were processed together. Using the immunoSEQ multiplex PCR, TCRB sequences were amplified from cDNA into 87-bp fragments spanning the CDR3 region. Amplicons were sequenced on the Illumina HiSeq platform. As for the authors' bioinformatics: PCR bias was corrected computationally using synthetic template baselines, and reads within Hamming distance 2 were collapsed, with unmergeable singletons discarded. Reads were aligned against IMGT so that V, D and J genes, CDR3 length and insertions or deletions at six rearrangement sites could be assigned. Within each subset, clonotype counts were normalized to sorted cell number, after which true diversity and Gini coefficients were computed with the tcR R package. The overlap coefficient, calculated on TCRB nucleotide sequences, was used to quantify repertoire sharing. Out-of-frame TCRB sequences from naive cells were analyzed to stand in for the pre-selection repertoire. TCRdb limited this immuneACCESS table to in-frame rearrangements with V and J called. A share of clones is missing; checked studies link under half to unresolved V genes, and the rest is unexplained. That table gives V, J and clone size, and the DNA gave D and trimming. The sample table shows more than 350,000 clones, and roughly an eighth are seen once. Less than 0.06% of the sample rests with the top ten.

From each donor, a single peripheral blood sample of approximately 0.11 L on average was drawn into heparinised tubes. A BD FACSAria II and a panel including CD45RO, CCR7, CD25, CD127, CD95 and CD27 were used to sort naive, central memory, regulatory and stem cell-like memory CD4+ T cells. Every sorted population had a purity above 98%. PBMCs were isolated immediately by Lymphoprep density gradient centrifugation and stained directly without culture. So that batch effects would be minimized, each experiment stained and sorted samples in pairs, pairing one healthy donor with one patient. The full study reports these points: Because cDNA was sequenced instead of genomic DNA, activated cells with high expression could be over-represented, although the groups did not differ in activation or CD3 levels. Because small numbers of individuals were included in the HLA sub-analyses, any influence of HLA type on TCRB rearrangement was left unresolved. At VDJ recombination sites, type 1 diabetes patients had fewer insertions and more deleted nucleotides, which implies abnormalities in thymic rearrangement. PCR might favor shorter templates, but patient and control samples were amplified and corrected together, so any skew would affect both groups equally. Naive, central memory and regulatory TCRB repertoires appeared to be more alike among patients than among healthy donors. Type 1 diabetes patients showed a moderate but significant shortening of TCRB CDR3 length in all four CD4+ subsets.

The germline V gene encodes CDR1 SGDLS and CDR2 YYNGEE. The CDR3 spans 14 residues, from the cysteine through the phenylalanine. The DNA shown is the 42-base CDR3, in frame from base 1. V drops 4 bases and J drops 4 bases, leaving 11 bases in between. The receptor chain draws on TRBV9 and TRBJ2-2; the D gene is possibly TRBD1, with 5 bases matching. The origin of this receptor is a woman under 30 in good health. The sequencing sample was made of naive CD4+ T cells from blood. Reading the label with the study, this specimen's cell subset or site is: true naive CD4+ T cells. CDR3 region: CASSLRQPTGELFF. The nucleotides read TGTGCCAGCAGCTTACGACAGCCCACCGGGGAGCTGTTTTTT.